This TCR beta chain was found in a study of early T cells in non-severe SARS-CoV-2 infection. On the study more broadly: Sequencing of unsorted whole blood was done on bulk RNA, leaving chains unpaired.

TCRdb re-derived calls from the 5' RACE reads in MiXCR, one entry per CDR3 protein. The sample holds over 30,000 distinct CDR3 sequences, 5.7% seen once. This clonotype has a handful of counts. Trimming removed 4 bases from V and 2 bases from J, with 12 bases in between. This CDR3 comprises 15 residues. Germline assignment: CDR1 SGHNT and CDR2 YYREEE (reference sequence). This sequence originates from an adult who was a healthcare worker with PCR-confirmed SARS-CoV-2 infection or an uninfected control (not recorded which). V usage is TRBV5-4 and J usage is TRBJ2-2, with D tentatively TRBD1 (6 bases). Sequenced input: whole blood. The chain's CDR3 is CASSPTGTNTGELFF. The CDR3 DNA follows: TGTGCCAGCAGCCCGACCGGGACAAACACCGGGGAGCTGTTTTTT.